The rows below give T cell receptor beta chains drawn from one sample of a study of shared clonotypes between healthy human individuals. Assay used: immunoSEQ multiplex PCR; TCRdb lists only in-frame clones, some missing. The sample lists 330,000 or so clones, approximately 74% occurring once. The source material was memory CD4+ T cells sorted from blood. Receptor source: a man aged 30 to 39 in good health. Both conserved end residues are part of each CDR3. Fields, in order: J gene, D gene, clone size, V gene, CDR3 DNA, CDR3 protein. The D gene is left open where the match is weak. Clone size is shown for a subset of rows, as once, few, many or a class of expanded clone.

TRBJ1-5 | . | . | TRBV6-4 | TGTGCCAGCAGTGAGACCGGGGATCAGCCCCAGCATTTT | CASSETGDQPQHF
TRBJ2-3 | TRBD2 | many | TRBV14 | TGTGCCAGCAGCCAAGAGCTAGCGGGAGGGCCTCGCAATACGCAGTATTTT | CASSQELAGGPRNTQYF
TRBJ2-7 | . | . | TRBV2 | TGTGCCAGCAGAGGCGCCTCCTACGAGCAGTACTTC | CASRGASYEQYF
TRBJ1-2 | TRBD1 | once | TRBV28 | TGTGCCACCAAGACAGGGCGGCAATATGGCTACACCTTC | CATKTGRQYGYTF
TRBJ1-4 | . | . | TRBV18 | TGTGCCAGCTCACCAATCGGGGGAGTGGGTGAAAAACTGTTTTTT | CASSPIGGVGEKLFF
TRBJ1-4 | . | . | TRBV10-3 | TGTGCCATCAGTGATCGGGGCGTGGGGGAAAAACTGTTTTTT | CAISDRGVGEKLFF
TRBJ2-3 | TRBD2 | once | TRBV5-1 | TGCGCCAGCAGCCCCGGGACTAGCGGTCCTAGCACAGATACGCAGTATTTT | CASSPGTSGPSTDTQYF
TRBJ2-5 | . | . | TRBV30 | TGTGCCTGGAGTCCTCAAGAGACCCAGTACTTC | CAWSPQETQYF
TRBJ1-1 | . | . | TRBV7-3 | TGTGCCAGCAGCTTAGGGCGGACCATGAACACTGAAGCTTTCTTT | CASSLGRTMNTEAFF
TRBJ1-2 | . | . | TRBV5-1 | TGCGCCAGCAGCTTGGACTGGTATGGCTACACCTTC | CASSLDWYGYTF
TRBJ2-5 | TRBD2 | . | TRBV18 | TGTGCCAGCTCACCCCTTCCCCTAGCGGGAGGGAAAGAGACCCAGTACTTC | CASSPLPLAGGKETQYF
TRBJ1-6 | . | . | TRBV2 | TGTGCCAGCAAGGCCCCCATGCCCAACTATAATTCACCCCTCCACTTT | CASKAPMPNYNSPLHF
TRBJ2-5 | TRBD2 | once | TRBV18 | TGTGCCAGCTCACGCGGGACTAGCGGGAGGACCCTGGAGACCCAGTACTTC | CASSRGTSGRTLETQYF
TRBJ1-4 | . | . | TRBV29-1 | TGCGGAGCGATGGGTCATGATGAAAAACTGTTTTTT | CGAMGHDEKLFF
TRBJ1-2 | . | . | TRBV5-1 | TGCGCCAGCAGCTTAACGGCAATTCGAAACTATGGCTACACCTTC | CASSLTAIRNYGYTF
TRBJ1-3 | . | . | TRBV2 | TGTGCCATTCTCGCCCCGCGACAGGCACCCGTTAGCTCTGGAAACACCATATATTTT | CAILAPRQAPVSSGNTIYF
TRBJ2-3 | . | . | TRBV6-5 | TGTGCCAGCAGTTTGCAGGGCTCACGGTATTTT | CASSLQGSRYF
TRBJ2-5 | . | . | TRBV28 | TGTGCCAGCAGTGCACCTCACACGTACCAAGAGACCCAGTACTTC | CASSAPHTYQETQYF
TRBJ2-4 | . | . | TRBV2 | TGTGCCAGCATGGCCCAGCTAGCCAAAAACATTCAGTACTTC | CASMAQLAKNIQYF
TRBJ2-7 | TRBD2 | . | TRBV18 | TGTGCCAGCTCAGACAGGACACTAGCGGGGGAGTACTTC | CASSDRTLAGEYF